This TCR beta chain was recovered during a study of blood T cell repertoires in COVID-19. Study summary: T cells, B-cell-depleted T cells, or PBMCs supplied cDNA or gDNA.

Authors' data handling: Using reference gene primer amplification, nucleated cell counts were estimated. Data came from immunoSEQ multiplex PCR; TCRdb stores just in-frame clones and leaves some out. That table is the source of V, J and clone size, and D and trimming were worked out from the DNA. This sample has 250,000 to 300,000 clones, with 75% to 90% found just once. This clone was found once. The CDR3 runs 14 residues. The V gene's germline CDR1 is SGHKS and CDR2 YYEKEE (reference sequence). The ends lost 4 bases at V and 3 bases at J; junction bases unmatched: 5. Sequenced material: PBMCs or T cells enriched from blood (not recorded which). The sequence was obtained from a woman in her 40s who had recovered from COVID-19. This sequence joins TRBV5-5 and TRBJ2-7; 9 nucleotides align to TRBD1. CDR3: CASSRTGEFYEQYF. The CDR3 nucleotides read TGTGCCAGCAGCCGGACAGGGGAATTCTACGAGCAGTACTTC. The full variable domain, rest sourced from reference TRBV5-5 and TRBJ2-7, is DAGVTQSPTHLIKTRGQQVTLRCSPISGHKSVSWYQQVLGQGPQFIFQYYEKEERGRGNFPDRFSARQFPNYSSELNVNALLLGDSALYLCASSRTGEFYEQYFGPGTRLTVT.